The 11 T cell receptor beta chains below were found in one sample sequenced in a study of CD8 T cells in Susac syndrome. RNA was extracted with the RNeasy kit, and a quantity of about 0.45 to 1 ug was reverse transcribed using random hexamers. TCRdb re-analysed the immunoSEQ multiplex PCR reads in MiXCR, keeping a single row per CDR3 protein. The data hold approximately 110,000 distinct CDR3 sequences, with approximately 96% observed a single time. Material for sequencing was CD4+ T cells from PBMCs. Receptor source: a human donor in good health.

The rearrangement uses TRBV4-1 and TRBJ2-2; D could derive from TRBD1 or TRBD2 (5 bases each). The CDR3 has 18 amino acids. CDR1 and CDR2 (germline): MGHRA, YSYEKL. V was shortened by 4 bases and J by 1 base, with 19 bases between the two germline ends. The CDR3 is CASSREGFAVLNTGELFF. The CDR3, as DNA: TGCGCCAGCAGCCGAGAGGGGTTCGCGGTTCTGAACACCGGGGAGCTGTTTTTT.

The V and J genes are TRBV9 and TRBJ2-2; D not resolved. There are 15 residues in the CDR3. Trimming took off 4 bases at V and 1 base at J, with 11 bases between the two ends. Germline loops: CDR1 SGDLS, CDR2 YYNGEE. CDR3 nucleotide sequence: TGTGCCAGCAGCCCCCGCTCGGGGAACACCGGGGAGCTGTTTTTT. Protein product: CASSPRSGNTGELFF.

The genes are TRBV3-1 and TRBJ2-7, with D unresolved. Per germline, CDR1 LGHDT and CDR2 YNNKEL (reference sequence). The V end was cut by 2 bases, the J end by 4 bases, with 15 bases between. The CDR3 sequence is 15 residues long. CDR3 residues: CASSQRHTQGYEQYF. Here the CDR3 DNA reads TGTGCCAGCAGCCAAAGACATACCCAAGGTTACGAGCAGTACTTC.

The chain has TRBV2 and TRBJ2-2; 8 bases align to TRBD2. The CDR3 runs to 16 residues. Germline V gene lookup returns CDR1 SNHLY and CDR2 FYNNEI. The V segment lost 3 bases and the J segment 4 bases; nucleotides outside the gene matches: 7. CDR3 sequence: CASSDSGSGSTGELFF. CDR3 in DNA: TGTGCCAGCAGTGACAGCGGGAGTGGCAGCACCGGGGAGCTGTTTTTT.

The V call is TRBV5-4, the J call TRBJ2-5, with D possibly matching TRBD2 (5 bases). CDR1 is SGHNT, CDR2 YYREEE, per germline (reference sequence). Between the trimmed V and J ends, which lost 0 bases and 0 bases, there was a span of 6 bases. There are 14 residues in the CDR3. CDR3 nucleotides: TGTGCCAGCAGCTTGGGGACTCACCAAGAGACCCAGTACTTC. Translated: CASSLGTHQETQYF.

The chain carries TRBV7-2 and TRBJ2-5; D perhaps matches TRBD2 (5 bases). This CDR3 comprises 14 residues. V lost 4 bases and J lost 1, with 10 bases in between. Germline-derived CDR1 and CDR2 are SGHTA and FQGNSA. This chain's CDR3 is CASSSDWGQETQYF. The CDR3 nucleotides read TGTGCCAGCAGCTCGGACTGGGGCCAAGAGACCCAGTACTTC.

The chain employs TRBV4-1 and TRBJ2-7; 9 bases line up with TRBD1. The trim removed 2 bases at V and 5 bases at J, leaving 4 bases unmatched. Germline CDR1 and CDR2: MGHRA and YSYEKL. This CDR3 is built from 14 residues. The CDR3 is CASSQRTGVHEQYF. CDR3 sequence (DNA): TGCGCCAGCAGCCAAAGGACAGGGGTCCACGAGCAGTACTTC.

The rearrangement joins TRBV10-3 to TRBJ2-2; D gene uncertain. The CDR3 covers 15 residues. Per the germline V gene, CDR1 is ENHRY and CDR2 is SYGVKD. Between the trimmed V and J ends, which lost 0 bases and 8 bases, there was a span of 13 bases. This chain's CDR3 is CAISESSRTLGELFF. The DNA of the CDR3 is TGTGCCATCAGTGAGTCGAGCAGGACGCTGGGGGAGCTGTTTTTT.

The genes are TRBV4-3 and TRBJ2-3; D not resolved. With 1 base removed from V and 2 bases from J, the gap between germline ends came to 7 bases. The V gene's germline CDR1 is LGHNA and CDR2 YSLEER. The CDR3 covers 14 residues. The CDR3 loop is CASSQVRVTDTQYF. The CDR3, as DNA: TGCGCCAGCAGCCAAGTTAGGGTCACAGATACGCAGTATTTT.

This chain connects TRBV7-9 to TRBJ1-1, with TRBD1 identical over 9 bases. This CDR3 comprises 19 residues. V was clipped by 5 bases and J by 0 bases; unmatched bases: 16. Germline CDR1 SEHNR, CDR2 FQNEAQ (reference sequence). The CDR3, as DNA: TGTGCCAGCAGCGAACGATACAGGGGGCTAAGGCATTTGAACACTGAAGCTTTCTTT. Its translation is CASSERYRGLRHLNTEAFF. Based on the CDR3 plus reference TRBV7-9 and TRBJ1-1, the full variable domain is DTGVSQNPRHKITKRGQNVTFRCDPISEHNRLYWYRQTLGQGPEFLTYFQNEAQLEKSRLLSDRFSAERPKGSFSTLEIQRTEQGDSAMYLCASSERYRGLRHLNTEAFFGQGTRLTVV.

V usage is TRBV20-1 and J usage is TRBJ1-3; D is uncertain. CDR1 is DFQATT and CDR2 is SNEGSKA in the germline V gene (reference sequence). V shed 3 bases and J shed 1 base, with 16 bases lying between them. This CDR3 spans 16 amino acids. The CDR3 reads CSASLAGSPSGNTIYF. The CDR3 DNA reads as TGCAGTGCTAGTCTTGCCGGGAGTCCGTCTGGAAACACCATATATTTT.